The 15 T cell receptor beta chains below come from one sample, sequenced in a study of regulatory and conventional T cells in RAG deficiency. Genomic DNA came from blood regulatory T cells gated CD4+ CD25-high CD127-low. TCRdb's table, derived via immunoSEQ multiplex PCR, lists solely in-frame clones and lacks some. The table records roughly 11,000 clones, approximately 93% of them present only once. These sequences were also reported in another study, on regulatory T cells. That source adds: The PCR used 52 TRBV and 13 TRBJ primers.

Sequenced material: CD127- CD25+ CD4+ Tregs sorted from blood. The receptors come from a human donor in good health.

The genes are TRBV5-1 and TRBJ2-5; maybe TRBD1 (5 bases). This CDR3 contains 14 residues. Per germline, CDR1 SGHRS and CDR2 YFSETQ. Trimming pared 3 bases from V and 1 base from J, leaving 10 bases between. This CDR3 reads CASSSYRSQETQYF. In nucleotides, the CDR3 is TGCGCCAGCAGCTCCTACAGGAGCCAAGAGACCCAGTACTTC.

V is TRBV19 and J is TRBJ2-2, with D maybe TRBD1 (5 bases). Per germline, CDR1 LNHDA and CDR2 SQIVND (reference sequence). V was trimmed by 6 bases and J by 3 bases, leaving 14 bases between them. The CDR3 spans 15 residues. CDR3 in DNA: TGTGCCAGTAGGCGCAGGGTGGGCGACACCGGGGAGCTGTTTTTT. Translated: CASRRRVGDTGELFF. Based on the CDR3 plus reference TRBV19 and TRBJ2-2, the full variable domain is DGGITQSPKYLFRKEGQNVTLSCEQNLNHDAMYWYRQDPGQGLRLIYYSQIVNDFQKGDIAEGYSVSREKKESFPLTVTSAQKNPTAFYLCASRRRVGDTGELFFGEGSRLTVL.

The chain employs TRBV6-1 and TRBJ2-7; TRBD1 agrees at 8 bases. Germline V CDR1 and CDR2: MNHNS, SASEGT. The CDR3 has 13 amino acids. Losses at the gene ends were 5 bases for V and 8 bases for J; bases not matched to a gene: 8. CDR3 amino acids: CASSSPGQEKQYF. The CDR3 coding sequence is TGTGCCAGCAGTTCCCCGGGACAGGAGAAGCAGTACTTC.

The CDR3 nucleotides are TGTGCCTGGAAACCCCAGGCAACTCCTTCTGGGGCCAACGTCCTGACTTTC. This gives the protein CAWKPQATPSGANVLTF. The chain links TRBV30 to TRBJ2-6; no clear D. V was shortened by 4 bases and J by 1 base, with 17 bases between the two germline ends. Looked up from germline, CDR1 is GTSNPN and CDR2 is SVGIG (reference sequence). The CDR3 is 17 amino acids. The full variable domain, with the rest looked up from reference TRBV30 and TRBJ2-6, is SQTIHQWPATLVQPVGSPLSLECTVEGTSNPNLYWYRQAAGRGLQLLFYSVGIGQISSEVPQNLSASRPQDRQFILSSKKLLLSDSGFYLCAWKPQATPSGANVLTFGAGSRLTVL.

V usage is TRBV4-2 and J usage is TRBJ2-2; 10 bases agree with TRBD2. This CDR3 has 17 amino acids. Germline CDR1 LGHNA, CDR2 YNFKEQ. The trim removed 0 bases at V and 3 bases at J, leaving 4 bases unmatched. CDR3 sequence: CASSQEASGGDTGELFF. The CDR3, as DNA: TGTGCCAGCAGCCAAGAAGCCAGCGGGGGGGACACCGGGGAGCTGTTTTTT.

CDR3 protein: CASSEWRGQRNTGELFF. Here the CDR3 DNA reads TGTGCCAGCAGTGAATGGAGGGGGCAAAGGAACACCGGGGAGCTGTTTTTT. The chain uses TRBV6-1 and TRBJ2-2; a weak D match, TRBD1 (7 bases). The CDR3 has 17 amino acids. Trimming removed 2 bases from V and 1 base from J, with 14 bases in between. The germline V gene has CDR1 MNHNS and CDR2 SASEGT.

The rearrangement links TRBV10-2 to TRBJ1-3, with TRBD1 matching over 7 bases. Germline V gene lookup returns CDR1 WSHSY and CDR2 SAAADI. Trimming at V came to 9 bases and at J to 2 bases, leaving 7 bases not matched to a gene. The CDR3 is 14 residues long. CDR3 sequence (DNA): TGCGCCAGTAAGAGACAGGGACCTGGAAACACCATATATTTT. Translating it yields CASKRQGPGNTIYF.

V gene TRBV2 combines with J gene TRBJ1-5, with 8 bases matching TRBD1. The CDR3 covers 14 residues. From germline, CDR1 is SNHLY and CDR2 FYNNEI. V lost 7 bases, J lost 5 bases, and 7 bases stayed unmatched. CDR3 sequence reads: CASTAGTGHQPQHF. The DNA for the CDR3 is TGTGCCAGCACCGCCGGGACAGGCCATCAGCCCCAGCATTTT.

This chain uses TRBV29-1 with TRBJ2-2; maybe TRBD2 (6 bases). Trimming stripped 7 bases from V and 2 bases from J, with 14 bases between. CDR1 and CDR2 (germline): SQVTM, ANQGSEA. CDR3 size: 14 residues. The CDR3 DNA is TGCAGCGCGCGGGGCTTTGATAACACCGGGGAGCTGTTTTTT. Translation: CSARGFDNTGELFF.

This chain joins TRBV15 and TRBJ2-5, with 9 nucleotides matching TRBD1. V was pared by 1 base and J by 5 bases, with 11 bases of the junction left unmatched. The CDR3 runs to 17 residues. Looked up from germline, CDR1 is LNHNV and CDR2 is YYDKDF (reference sequence). The CDR3 nucleotides read TGTGCCACCAGCAGAGCTTTTGGGACAGGGAGGTCGGAGACCCAGTACTTC. It specifies CATSRAFGTGRSETQYF. The full variable domain, rest sourced from reference TRBV15 and TRBJ2-5, is DAMVIQNPRYQVTQFGKPVTLSCSQTLNHNVMYWYQQKSSQAPKLLFHYYDKDFNNEADTPDNFQSRRPNTSFCFLDIRSPGLGDTAMYLCATSRAFGTGRSETQYFGPGTRLLVL.

This clone was seen only once. The chain employs TRBV19 and TRBJ1-5; D perhaps matches TRBD1 (5 bases). Trimming shortened V by 3 bases and J by 8 bases, and 17 bases separated the two germline ends. The CDR3 extends over 15 amino acids. Germline CDR1 is LNHDA and CDR2 is SQIVND (reference sequence). CDR3 amino acids: CASSIGRAPLEPQHF. As DNA, the CDR3 is TGTGCCAGTAGTATCGGCAGGGCGCCCCTGGAGCCCCAGCATTTT. The variable domain in full, completed from reference TRBV19 and TRBJ1-5, reads DGGITQSPKYLFRKEGQNVTLSCEQNLNHDAMYWYRQDPGQGLRLIYYSQIVNDFQKGDIAEGYSVSREKKESFPLTVTSAQKNPTAFYLCASSIGRAPLEPQHFGDGTRLSIL.

The chain links TRBV18 to TRBJ2-7; TRBD1 matches 10 bases. CDR3 size: 15 residues. Germline V lookup: CDR1 KGHSH, CDR2 LQKENI. V trimming: 3 bases; J trimming: 2 bases; junction bases outside the gene matches: 4. The CDR3 region is CASSPQGQGAYEQYF. CDR3 coding DNA: TGTGCCAGCTCACCCCAAGGACAGGGGGCCTACGAGCAGTACTTC.

V is TRBV7-9 and J is TRBJ2-7; 8 bases match TRBD2. V shed 4 bases, J shed 8 bases, and the junction held 13 bases outside the gene matches. Germline CDR1 and CDR2: SEHNR and FQNEAQ (reference sequence). This CDR3 region has 15 residues. The CDR3 here is CASSSLAGLASQQYF. The CDR3 DNA is TGTGCCAGCAGCTCCCTAGCGGGCCTGGCCTCCCAGCAGTACTTC.

Only one count was recorded for this clone. The V gene is TRBV9, the J gene TRBJ2-1, with a tentative D call TRBD2 (5 bases). The CDR3 is 16 amino acids. V was clipped by 0 bases and J by 4 bases, with 14 bases between them. Germline CDR1 reads SGDLS; CDR2 reads YYNGEE. The CDR3 DNA sequence: TGTGCCAGCAGCGTAGAATCAGCAGCGGTATACAATGAGCAGTTCTTC. Translated: CASSVESAAVYNEQFF.

The chain carries TRBV7-3 and TRBJ2-1, with a tentative D call TRBD2 (7 bases). CDR3 length: 16 amino acids. The V and J ends lost 5 bases and 9 bases respectively, with 23 bases between them. The germline CDR1 and CDR2 sequences are SGHTA and FQGTGA. CDR3 in amino acids: CASSRNKGGARVEQFF. The CDR3 DNA reads as TGTGCCAGCAGCCGAAATAAGGGGGGGGCGAGGGTTGAGCAGTTCTTC.